The 12 T cell receptor beta chains listed next were all sequenced from one sample in a study of cytomegalovirus exposure and HLA in healthy donors. 60 Vbeta and 13 Jbeta primers were used in PCR. Some clones are missing from TCRdb's copy, which holds only in-frame ones; the method was immunoSEQ multiplex PCR. The sample holds about 100,000 clones. The sample consisted of PBMCs. These receptors all come from a man aged 45 to 65 in good health and CMV-seronegative.

The chain uses TRBV15 and TRBJ2-2; 11 nucleotides agree with TRBD2. The CDR3 extends over 18 amino acids. CDR1 is LNHNV, CDR2 YYDKDF, per germline (reference sequence). Unmatched junction bases numbered 9, after V lost 1 base and J lost 5 bases. The CDR3 nucleotides are TGTGCCACCAGCAGAGTCTTTTTGGCTAGCGGGAGGACCGGGGAGCTGTTTTTT. It yields the protein CATSRVFLASGRTGELFF.

This chain connects TRBV6-6 to TRBJ2-1, with 7 bases aligning to TRBD1. CDR3 length equals 16 residues. With 0 bases clipped from V and 4 bases from J, the junction kept 6 bases outside the gene matches. Looked up from germline, CDR1 is MNHNY and CDR2 is SVGAGI (reference sequence). The CDR3 sequence is CASSYSKTGPYNEQFF. The CDR3 bases are TGTGCCAGCAGTTACTCGAAGACAGGGCCATACAATGAGCAGTTCTTC.

The V call is TRBV5-4, the J call TRBJ1-2; possible D gene TRBD1, 6 bases. Germline V CDR1 and CDR2: SGHNT, YYREEE (reference sequence). V lost 7 bases, J lost 8 bases, and 15 bases lay in between. This CDR3 contains 12 residues. CDR3 residues: CASGNRVGGYTF. DNA for the CDR3: TGTGCCAGCGGGAACAGGGTCGGGGGCTACACCTTC.

This sequence joins TRBV19 and TRBJ2-2; D remains unclear. The CDR3 is made up of 15 amino acids. V lost 3 bases, J lost 0 bases, and 8 bases lay in between. Germline lookup yields CDR1 LNHDA and CDR2 SQIVND (reference sequence). The CDR3 coding sequence is TGTGCCAGTAGTATTATAACAGCGAACACCGGGGAGCTGTTTTTT. Its protein is CASSIITANTGELFF.

In the case of this clone: Other nucleotide sequences in the sample specify the same CDR3. V usage is TRBV5-1 and J usage is TRBJ2-1; TRBD1 is a possible D gene (6 bases). The V end was cut by 2 bases, the J end by 7 bases, with 7 bases between. This CDR3 comprises 12 residues. The germline V gene has CDR1 SGHRS and CDR2 YFSETQ. The CDR3 region has the DNA TGCGCCAGCAGCTTACAGGGAAATGAGCAGTTCTTC. The encoded protein is CASSLQGNEQFF. Using reference TRBV5-1 and TRBJ2-1 for the parts outside the CDR3, the full variable domain is KAGVTQTPRYLIKTRGQQVTLSCSPISGHRSVSWYQQTPGQGLQFLFEYFSETQRNKGNFPGRFSGRQFSNSRSEMNVSTLELGDSALYLCASSLQGNEQFFGPGTRLTVL.

The chain recombines TRBV10-2 with TRBJ2-3; D gene ambiguous. Trimming left V 2 bases short and J 0 bases short, with 6 bases between. Germline assignment: CDR1 WSHSY and CDR2 SAAADI. CDR3 size: 14 residues. CDR3: CASSEGASTDTQYF. In DNA, the CDR3 is TGCGCCAGCAGTGAGGGAGCTAGCACAGATACGCAGTATTTT.

Details on this clone: In the same sample, other DNA sequences code for this CDR3. The V and J genes are TRBV30 and TRBJ1-1, with no clear D. The CDR3 sequence is 12 residues long. CDR1 and CDR2 (germline): GTSNPN, SVGIG (reference sequence). V lost 4 bases and J 4 bases, leaving 10 bases between the germline ends. The CDR3 is CAWNPGGTEAFF. The CDR3 nucleotides read TGTGCCTGGAATCCAGGTGGCACTGAAGCTTTCTTT.

The chain links TRBV25-1 to TRBJ1-4; no clear D. Looked up from germline, CDR1 is MGHDK and CDR2 is SYGVNS. This CDR3 comprises 14 residues. Trimming left V 0 bases short and J 5 bases short, with 7 bases between. As DNA, the CDR3 is TGTGCCAGCAGTGAATATGGCAGAAATGAAAAACTGTTTTTT. This codes for CASSEYGRNEKLFF.

The chain couples TRBV25-1 to TRBJ2-5, with a weak D call TRBD1 (5 bases). The V end was cut by 8 bases, the J end by 9 bases, with 16 bases between. The CDR3 is 12 amino acids. The germline CDR1 and CDR2 sequences are MGHDK and SYGVNS. The CDR3 is CASLGQFGAQYF. As DNA, the CDR3 is TGTGCCAGCTTGGGGCAGTTTGGGGCCCAGTACTTC.

The genes are TRBV7-2 and TRBJ2-7; no clear D. The CDR3 consists of 15 residues. Germline CDR1 SGHTA, CDR2 FQGNSA. With 3 bases removed from V and 2 bases from J, the gap between germline ends came to 14 bases. The CDR3 sequence: CASSFGQEPTYEQYF. The CDR3 DNA reads TGTGCCAGCAGCTTTGGGCAGGAACCCACCTACGAGCAGTACTTC.

The chain combines TRBV18 with TRBJ2-7; D is possibly TRBD1 (6 bases). The CDR3 runs 15 residues. V lost 3 bases and J lost 3, with 15 bases in between. Germline-derived CDR1 and CDR2 are KGHSH and LQKENI. The CDR3 loop reads CASSPKQGGGYEQYF. In nucleotides, the CDR3 is TGTGCCAGCTCACCGAAACAGGGTGGGGGCTACGAGCAGTACTTC.

The chain uses TRBV7-9 and TRBJ1-1; tentative D call: TRBD1 (5 bases). Trimming pared 0 bases from V and 10 bases from J, leaving 9 bases between. CDR1 is SEHNR, CDR2 FQNEAQ, per germline (reference sequence). The CDR3 covers 12 residues. The CDR3 is CASSLAAGGAFF. The CDR3 nucleotides are TGTGCCAGCAGCTTAGCCGCCGGGGGAGCTTTCTTT.